What follows are 7 T cell receptor beta chains derived from one specimen sequenced in a study of T cell responses to AZD1222 COVID-19 vaccine (dated by TCRdb to 2020 to 2022). The time point label, read with the paper, signifies: about 28 days (+/-7) after the second vaccine dose. Library creation used the immunoSEQ multiplex PCR assay. The source is immuneACCESS, and TCRdb retained only in-frame sequences with V and J called. Part of the clones is not carried over; for the studies checked, unresolved V genes explain less than half of this, and the remainder is unexplained. The sample contains 150,000 to 200,000 clones, about 90% of them found a single time. Around 1.3% of the sample is in the top ten clones. Here the sequenced sample was peripheral blood, taken 28 days after the second AZD1222 dose. All receptors derive from an adult who received the AZD1222 COVID-19 vaccine.

As concerns this clone: A junction boundary mismatches the germline segment, possibly from a read error. The chain joins TRBV3-1 (or the pseudogene TRBV3-2) to TRBJ1-3; the D gene is possibly TRBD1 (6 bases). Germline CDR1 is LGHDT and CDR2 is YNNKEL (reference sequence). This CDR3 contains 12 residues. CDR3 sequence (DNA): TGTGCCAGCAGCCCCTTGACAGGCCCGGTGAATTTT. It is translated as CASSPLTGPVNF.

This chain links TRBV6-1 with TRBJ1-6; D is possibly TRBD1 (6 bases). CDR3 length: 15 residues. Trimming took 3 bases from V and 6 from J, leaving 12 bases between them. Germline loops: CDR1 MNHNS, CDR2 SASEGT. The DNA of the CDR3 is TGTGCCAGCAGTGAGATGACAGGCATTAATTCACCCCTCCACTTT. Residues: CASSEMTGINSPLHF.

The chain couples TRBV11-3 to TRBJ2-2; 9 nucleotides match TRBD2. Germline V CDR1 and CDR2: SGHNT, YENEEA. This CDR3 is 16 amino acids long. V lost 1 base and J lost 2; bases outside the gene matches: 2. CDR3 sequence (DNA): TGTGCCAGCAGCTTAGGAGCGGGGGGTAACACCGGGGAGCTGTTTTTT. Translating it yields CASSLGAGGNTGELFF.

The chain employs TRBV7-9 and TRBJ2-5, with TRBD2 identical over 7 bases. V lost 7 bases, J lost 1 base, and 12 bases stayed unmatched. Germline values: CDR1 SEHNR, CDR2 FQNEAQ (reference sequence). The CDR3 spans 16 residues. CDR3 coding DNA: TGTGCCAGCACCGACGGGGCTAGCGGTCTCCAAGAGACCCAGTACTTC. Translated, it gives CASTDGASGLQETQYF.

This clone was picked up one time. V is TRBV10-3 and J is TRBJ1-3, with D tentatively TRBD1 (6 bases). The germline CDR1 and CDR2 sequences are ENHRY and SYGVKD. The CDR3 runs to 15 residues. With 3 bases removed from V and 1 base from J, the gap between germline ends came to 10 bases. Here the CDR3 DNA reads TGTGCCATCAGTGAAGGTGGGACATCTGGAAACACCATATATTTT. Its protein product is CAISEGGTSGNTIYF.

This clone was observed a few times. The chain couples TRBV6-5 to TRBJ1-2; 8 bases agree with TRBD1. The J segment lost 8 bases and the V segment lost 1 base, leaving 9 bases of the junction unmatched. Per germline, CDR1 MNHEY and CDR2 SVGAGI. The CDR3 has 15 amino acids. In nucleotides, the CDR3 is TGTGCCAGCAGTTACTTTCGGACAGGGACTGGGGGCTACACCTTC. Protein sequence: CASSYFRTGTGGYTF.

The chain combines TRBV6-4 with TRBJ2-3; D may be TRBD1 (5 bases). The CDR3 is 13 residues long. CDR1 and CDR2 (germline): MRHNA, SNTAGT. Trimming stripped 5 bases from V and 0 bases from J, with 6 bases between. CDR3: CASSRGSTDTQYF. The CDR3 DNA reads as TGTGCCAGCAGTAGGGGAAGCACAGATACGCAGTATTTT.